Sequencing of this T cell receptor beta chain was carried out in a study of shared clonotypes between healthy human individuals. Study-level background: Plates per donor: three CD4 naive, three CD4 memory, two CD8 naive, one CD8 memory.

This clone was seen a single time. The antigen remains unidentified. Findings and caveats of the study: Shared clonotypes across all four donors exceeded non-shared ones in generation probability. Clonotype sharing among donors was expected to depend on sequencing depth.

Terminally differentiated effector memory CD45RA+ cells were excluded from the naive CD8 cells, which were CD45RO-negative and positively selected for CCR7. TCRdb's table, derived via immunoSEQ multiplex PCR, lists solely in-frame clones and lacks some. Here the sample spans about 2.1 million clones, just under 95% being singletons. The CDR3 is 15 amino acids. Per the germline V gene, CDR1 is SQVTM and CDR2 is ANQGSEA. J was trimmed by 2 bases and V by 1 base; bases with no gene match: 5. The sequence was collected from a man younger than 35 in good health. Some clones in this sample may be carry-over from other donors' samples. The V and J genes are TRBV29-1 and TRBJ1-2; 9 bases map to TRBD1. Sequenced input: naive CD8+ T cells from PBMCs. The chain's CDR3 is CSVEAEDRGNYGYTF. The DNA for the CDR3 is TGCAGCGTTGAAGCCGAAGACAGGGGGAACTATGGCTACACCTTC.